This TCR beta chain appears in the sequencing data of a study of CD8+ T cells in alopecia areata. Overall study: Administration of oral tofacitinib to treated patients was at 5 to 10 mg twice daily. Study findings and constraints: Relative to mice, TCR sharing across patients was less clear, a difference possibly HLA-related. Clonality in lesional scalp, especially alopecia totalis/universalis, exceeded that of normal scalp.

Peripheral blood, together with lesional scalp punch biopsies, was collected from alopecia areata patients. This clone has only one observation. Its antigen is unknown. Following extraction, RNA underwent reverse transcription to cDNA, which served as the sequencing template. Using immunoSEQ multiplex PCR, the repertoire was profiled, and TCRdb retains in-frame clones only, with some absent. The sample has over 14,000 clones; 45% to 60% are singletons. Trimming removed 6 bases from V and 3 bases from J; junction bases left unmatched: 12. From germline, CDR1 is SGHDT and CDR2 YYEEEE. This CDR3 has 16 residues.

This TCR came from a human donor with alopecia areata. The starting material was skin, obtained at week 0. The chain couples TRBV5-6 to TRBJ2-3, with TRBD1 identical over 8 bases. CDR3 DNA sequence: TGTGCCAGCATGCCCCTCGGCAGGGGGCTTACAGATACGCAGTATTTT. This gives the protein CASMPLGRGLTDTQYF.